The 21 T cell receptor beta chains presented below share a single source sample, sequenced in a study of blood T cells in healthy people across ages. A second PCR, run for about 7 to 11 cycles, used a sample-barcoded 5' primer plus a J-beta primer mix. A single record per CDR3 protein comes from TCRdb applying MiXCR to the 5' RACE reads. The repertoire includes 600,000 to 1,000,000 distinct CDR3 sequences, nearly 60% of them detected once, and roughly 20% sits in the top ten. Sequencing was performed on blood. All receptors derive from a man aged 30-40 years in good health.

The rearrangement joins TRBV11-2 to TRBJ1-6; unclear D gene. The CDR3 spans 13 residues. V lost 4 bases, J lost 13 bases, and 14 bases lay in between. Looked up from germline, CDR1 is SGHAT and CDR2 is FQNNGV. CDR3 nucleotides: TGTGCCAGCAGCTCGGACGGAAGGGTCCCCCTCCACTTT. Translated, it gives CASSSDGRVPLHF.

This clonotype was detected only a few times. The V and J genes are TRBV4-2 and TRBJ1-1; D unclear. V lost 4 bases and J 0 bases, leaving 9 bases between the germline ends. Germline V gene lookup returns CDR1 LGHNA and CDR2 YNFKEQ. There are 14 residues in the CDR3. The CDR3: CASSPLGVNTEAFF. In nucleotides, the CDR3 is TGTGCCAGCAGCCCCCTGGGAGTGAACACTGAAGCTTTCTTT.

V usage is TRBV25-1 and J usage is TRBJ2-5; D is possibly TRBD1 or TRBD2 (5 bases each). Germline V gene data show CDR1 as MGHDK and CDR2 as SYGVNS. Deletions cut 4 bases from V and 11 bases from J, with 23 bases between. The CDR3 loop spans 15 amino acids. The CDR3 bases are TGTGCCAGCAGTGGAGCCGGGGCTCGCGAACAGGAGCAGTACTTC. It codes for CASSGAGAREQEQYF.

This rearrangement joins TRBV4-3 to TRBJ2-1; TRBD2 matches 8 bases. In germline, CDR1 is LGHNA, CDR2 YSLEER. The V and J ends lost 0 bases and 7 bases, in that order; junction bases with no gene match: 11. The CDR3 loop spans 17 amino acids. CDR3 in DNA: TGCGCCAGCAGCCAAGAACCCCCCAGCGGGAGTTGGAATGAGCAGTTCTTC. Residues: CASSQEPPSGSWNEQFF.

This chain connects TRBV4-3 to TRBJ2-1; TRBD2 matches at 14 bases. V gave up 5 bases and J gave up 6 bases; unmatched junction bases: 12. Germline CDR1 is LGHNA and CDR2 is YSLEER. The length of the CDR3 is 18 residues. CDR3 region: CASSKSTGTSGRGNEQFF. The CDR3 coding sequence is TGCGCCAGCAGCAAATCCACCGGGACTAGCGGGAGAGGCAATGAGCAGTTCTTC.

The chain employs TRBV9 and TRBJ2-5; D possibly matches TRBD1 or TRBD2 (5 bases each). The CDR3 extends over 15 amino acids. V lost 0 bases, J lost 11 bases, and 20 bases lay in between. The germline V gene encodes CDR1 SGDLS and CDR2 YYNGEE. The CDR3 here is CASSVDNRQFRGQYF. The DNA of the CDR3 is TGTGCCAGCAGCGTAGATAACAGGCAATTTCGCGGGCAGTACTTC.

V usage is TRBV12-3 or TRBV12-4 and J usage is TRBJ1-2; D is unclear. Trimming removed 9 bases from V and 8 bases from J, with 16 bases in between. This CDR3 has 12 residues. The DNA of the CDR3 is TGTGCCAGTAGGTTACGACCTGGAGGCTACACCTTC. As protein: CASRLRPGGYTF.

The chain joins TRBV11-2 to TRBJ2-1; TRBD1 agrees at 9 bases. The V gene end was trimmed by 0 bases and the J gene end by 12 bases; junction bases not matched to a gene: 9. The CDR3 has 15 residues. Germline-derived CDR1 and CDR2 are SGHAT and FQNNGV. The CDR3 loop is CASSLEGTGRLVQFF. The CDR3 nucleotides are TGTGCCAGCAGCTTAGAGGGGACAGGGAGGTTGGTGCAGTTCTTC.

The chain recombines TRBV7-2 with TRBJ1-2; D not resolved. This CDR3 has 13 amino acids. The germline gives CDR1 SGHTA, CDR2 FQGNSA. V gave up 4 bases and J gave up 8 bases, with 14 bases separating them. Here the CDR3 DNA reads TGTGCCAGCAGCTCCCGGGGAGGCGGCGGCTACACCTTC. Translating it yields CASSSRGGGGYTF.

This CDR3 reads CASSSRAENYGYTF. Here the CDR3 DNA reads TGTGCCAGCAGCTCCAGGGCAGAAAACTATGGCTACACCTTC. This chain joins TRBV7-9 and TRBJ1-2, with a possible D match to TRBD1 (5 bases). V was trimmed by 4 bases and J by 2 bases, leaving 11 bases between them. Germline lookup yields CDR1 SEHNR and CDR2 FQNEAQ (reference sequence). This CDR3 region has 14 residues.

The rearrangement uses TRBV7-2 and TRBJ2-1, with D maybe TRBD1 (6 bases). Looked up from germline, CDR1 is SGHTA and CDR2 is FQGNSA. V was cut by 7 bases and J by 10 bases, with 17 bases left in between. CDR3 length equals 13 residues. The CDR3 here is CASTNAQGREQFF. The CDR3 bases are TGTGCCAGCACCAACGCCCAGGGGCGGGAGCAGTTCTTC.

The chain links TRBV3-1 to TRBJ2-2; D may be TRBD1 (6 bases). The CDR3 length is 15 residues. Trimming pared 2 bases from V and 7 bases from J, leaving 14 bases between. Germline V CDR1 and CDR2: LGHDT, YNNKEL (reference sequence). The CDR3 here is CASSQPKDSYGELFF. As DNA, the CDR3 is TGTGCCAGCAGCCAACCCAAGGACAGTTACGGGGAGCTGTTTTTT.

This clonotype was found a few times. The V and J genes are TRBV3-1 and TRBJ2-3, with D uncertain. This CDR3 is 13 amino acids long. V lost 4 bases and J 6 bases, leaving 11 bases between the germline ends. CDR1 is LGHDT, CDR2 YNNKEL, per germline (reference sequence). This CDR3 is CASSRPNYDTQYF. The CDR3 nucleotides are TGTGCCAGCAGCCGACCCAACTATGATACGCAGTATTTT.

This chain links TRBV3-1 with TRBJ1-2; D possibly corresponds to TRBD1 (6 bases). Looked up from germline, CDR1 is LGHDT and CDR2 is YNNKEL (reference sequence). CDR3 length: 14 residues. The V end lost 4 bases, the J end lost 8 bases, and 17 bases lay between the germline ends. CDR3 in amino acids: CASSRTQGFEGYTF. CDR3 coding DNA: TGTGCCAGCAGCCGCACACAGGGCTTCGAGGGCTACACCTTC.

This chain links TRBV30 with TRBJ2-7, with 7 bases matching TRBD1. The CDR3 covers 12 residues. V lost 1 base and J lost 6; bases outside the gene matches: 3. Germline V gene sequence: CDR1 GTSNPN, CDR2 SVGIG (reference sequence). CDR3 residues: CAWSAHRGEQYF. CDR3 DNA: TGTGCCTGGAGTGCTCACAGGGGCGAGCAGTACTTC.

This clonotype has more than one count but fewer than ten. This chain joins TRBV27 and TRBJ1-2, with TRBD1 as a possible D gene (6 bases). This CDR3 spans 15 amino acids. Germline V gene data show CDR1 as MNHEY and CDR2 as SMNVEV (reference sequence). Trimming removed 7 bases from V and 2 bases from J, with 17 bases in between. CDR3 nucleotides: TGTGCCAGCACCGATCTAGGGGGTTCGAACTATGGCTACACCTTC. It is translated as CASTDLGGSNYGYTF.

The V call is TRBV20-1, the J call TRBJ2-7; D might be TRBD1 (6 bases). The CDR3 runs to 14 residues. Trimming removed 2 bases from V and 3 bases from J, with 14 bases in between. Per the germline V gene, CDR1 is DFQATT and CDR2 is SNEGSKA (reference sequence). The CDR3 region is CSARIDRSSYEQYF. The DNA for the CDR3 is TGCAGTGCTAGAATTGACAGGAGTAGCTACGAGCAGTACTTC.

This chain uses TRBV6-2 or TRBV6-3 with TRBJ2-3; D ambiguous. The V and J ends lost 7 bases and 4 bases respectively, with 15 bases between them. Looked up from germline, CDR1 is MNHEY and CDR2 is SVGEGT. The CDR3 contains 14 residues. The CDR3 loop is CASTRLHNADTQYF. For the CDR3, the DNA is TGTGCCAGCACCCGCCTCCACAACGCAGATACGCAGTATTTT.

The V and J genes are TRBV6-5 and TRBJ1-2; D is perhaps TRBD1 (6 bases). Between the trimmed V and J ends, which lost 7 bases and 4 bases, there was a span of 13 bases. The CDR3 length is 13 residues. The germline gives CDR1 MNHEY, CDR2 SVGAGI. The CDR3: CASIRGHGYGYTF. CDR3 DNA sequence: TGTGCCAGCATCCGGGGACACGGCTATGGCTACACCTTC.

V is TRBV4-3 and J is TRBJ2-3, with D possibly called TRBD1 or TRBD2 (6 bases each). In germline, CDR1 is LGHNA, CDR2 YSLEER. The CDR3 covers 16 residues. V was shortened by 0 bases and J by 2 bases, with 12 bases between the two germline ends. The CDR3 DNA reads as TGCGCCAGCAGCCAAGATCGGGGGCCCAACACAGATACGCAGTATTTT. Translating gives CASSQDRGPNTDTQYF.

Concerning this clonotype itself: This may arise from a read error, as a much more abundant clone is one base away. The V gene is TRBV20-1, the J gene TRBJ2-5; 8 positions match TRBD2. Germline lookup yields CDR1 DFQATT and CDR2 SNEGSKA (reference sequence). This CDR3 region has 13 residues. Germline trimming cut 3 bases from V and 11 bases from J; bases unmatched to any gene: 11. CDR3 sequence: CSASGGEDNEQYF. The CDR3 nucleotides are TGCAGTGCTAGCGGGGGGGAAGACAATGAGCAGTACTTC.